This T cell receptor (beta chain) was documented in a study of T cell changes during pregnancy in multiple sclerosis. Trimming shortened V by 8 bases and J by 0 bases, and 22 bases separated the two germline ends. Germline CDR1 SNHLY, CDR2 FYNNEI. This CDR3 is built from 17 residues. Method: immunoSEQ multiplex PCR; TCRdb's copy keeps in-frame clones and lacks some. The data contain some 58,000 clones, about 96% of them seen just once; the ten biggest clones take up around 2.5%. This receptor was taken from a female donor with multiple sclerosis, enrolled in a pregnancy study. The specimen comprised CD8+ T cells from peripheral blood mononuclear cells, sampled after pregnancy. This chain joins TRBV2 and TRBJ2-5; D perhaps matches TRBD2 (6 bases). The CDR3 nucleotides are TGTGCCAGCGCCCTCCCCTCGCGGGAACAGTACCAAGAGACCCAGTACTTC. Its protein product is CASALPSREQYQETQYF.